This T cell receptor (beta chain) was obtained from a study of T cell repertoires in cytomegalovirus infection (dated by TCRdb to between 2018 and 2021). For the wider study: The peptide stimulations were aimed at well-studied HLA-B-restricted epitopes as well as recently identified HLA-C-restricted CMV epitopes, whose presentation resists viral immunomodulation. The HLA type of each donor mattered for the analysis, because public TCR beta signatures pointed to carriage of CMV infection along with the matching HLA type. Broader findings and caveats from the paper: Carriers of CMV infection plus the relevant HLA type were discriminated by the cumulative frequency of public TCR beta family members in the study cohort and in an independent approximately 350-donor cohort. The ex vivo response was dominated by HLA-C-restricted CMV-specific TCR beta clonotypes, and the single most frequent clonotype in two of eight donors was supplied by these HLA-C-restricted clonotypes.

These reads were obtained on an Illumina HiSeq 1500. The public reads were run again by TCRdb, first through fastp at Q25 and then through MiXCR, and only productive beta chains were kept. Each entry merges the rows of one CDR3 protein and shows their most common DNA and genes. In all, the sample holds 680,000 or so distinct CDR3 sequences, and roughly a third of those were seen once. The top ten hold about 20% of the sample. A note on this clonotype: Its antigen target is currently unknown. Base qualities were left out, and no much larger clone turns up one base away.

The CDR3 has 16 amino acids, counting the end cysteine and phenylalanine. The CDR3 DNA has 48 bases and is translated from base 1. CDR1 and CDR2, looked up from the germline V gene, are WSHSY and SAAADI. V is trimmed back by 3 bases and J by 7 bases, and the junction contains 9 bases that no gene match accounts for. Interpreted using the paper, the treatment or condition label stands for: in vitro stimulation with specific CMV peptide epitopes to enrich CMV-specific T cells. The source is a human donor in good health (CMV status not recorded). Some clones in this sample may be carry-over from other donors' samples. The rearranged segments are TRBV10-2 and TRBJ2-1; the central 10 bases match TRBD2. The specimen comprised cultured PBMCs, sampled from culture after CMV antigen stimulation. The bases read TGCGCCAGCAGTGACGGCCCTAGCGGGAGTGGGAATGAGCAGTTCTTC. Its amino acids are CASSDGPSGSGNEQFF.